What follows are 23 T cell receptor beta chains derived from one specimen sequenced in a study of T cells in tumors after PD-1 blockade. The method was immunoSEQ multiplex PCR; TCRdb's version includes in-frame clones alone and lacks a portion of them. The sample contains roughly 8,000 clones, 50% to 65% of which appear only once. The sample consisted of tumor tissue, taken after anti-PD-1 treatment. All receptors derive from a human donor with basal cell carcinoma.

This clone has just one count. The chain has TRBV5-6 and TRBJ2-7; no clear D gene. The CDR3 consists of 15 residues. Between the trimmed V and J ends, which lost 0 bases and 2 bases, there was a span of 12 bases. Germline V CDR1 and CDR2: SGHDT, YYEEEE. CDR3 sequence (DNA): TGTGCCAGCAGCTTGGGGACGAGCGCGACCTACGAGCAGTACTTC. Translated: CASSLGTSATYEQYF.

The rearrangement joins TRBV11-3 to TRBJ2-1; 9 bases are shared with TRBD2. CDR3 length equals 16 residues. V lost 0 bases, J lost 7 bases, and 7 bases stayed unmatched. Per the germline V gene, CDR1 is SGHNT and CDR2 is YENEEA. The CDR3, as DNA: TGTGCCAGCAGCTTAGATGGGCGGGGGGGCTCGAATGAGCAGTTCTTC. Translation gives CASSLDGRGGSNEQFF.

This clone was recorded only once. This chain connects TRBV5-3 to TRBJ1-5, with 7 nucleotides matching TRBD1. TRBV5-3 is treated as an ORF (open reading frame) with a function not yet certain. CDR3 length: 19 residues. The ends lost 4 bases at V and 0 bases at J; junction bases unmatched: 16. The CDR3 reads CARSGPGQQGLRSNQPQHF. The CDR3 coding sequence is TGTGCCAGAAGCGGACCGGGACAGCAAGGGTTGCGTAGCAATCAGCCCCAGCATTTT.

The chain recombines TRBV18 with TRBJ2-2, with 10 nucleotides matching TRBD1. Per the germline V gene, CDR1 is KGHSH and CDR2 is LQKENI. V shed 0 bases and J 4 bases; nucleotides not matched to a gene: 5. The length of the CDR3 is 17 residues. CDR3: CASSPPPGTGVTGELFF. The CDR3 region has the DNA TGTGCCAGCTCACCACCGCCTGGGACAGGGGTCACCGGGGAGCTGTTTTTT.

The CDR3 DNA sequence: TGTGCCAGCAGGGATAGCCCCGGGGAGCTGTTTTTT. This codes for CASRDSPGELFF. The chain couples TRBV6-6 to TRBJ2-2, with D unclear. The CDR3 totals 12 residues. V lost 6 bases to trimming and J lost 6 bases, with 8 bases between them. The V gene's germline CDR1 is MNHNY and CDR2 SVGAGI (reference sequence).

This chain connects TRBV5-4 to TRBJ1-2; D gene uncertain. Germline V CDR1 and CDR2: SGHNT, YYREEE (reference sequence). V lost 2 bases and J lost 4, with 12 bases in between. The CDR3 length is 14 residues. This CDR3 reads CASSFEASGYGYTF. The CDR3 DNA reads as TGTGCCAGCAGCTTTGAGGCTTCGGGCTATGGCTACACCTTC.

The V call is TRBV5-4, the J call TRBJ1-2; 8 bases fit TRBD1. The V gene end was trimmed by 5 bases and the J gene end by 5 bases; junction bases not matched to a gene: 5. Germline values: CDR1 SGHNT, CDR2 YYREEE (reference sequence). The CDR3 consists of 13 residues. The CDR3 DNA reads as TGTGCCAGCAGACTGGGACAGGCGTATGGCTACACCTTC. It is translated as CASRLGQAYGYTF.

Worth noting for this clone: The identical CDR3 is also encoded by other nucleotide sequences in the sample. The V call is TRBV30, the J call TRBJ1-1, with no clear D. The CDR3 runs 13 residues. Deletions cut 3 bases from V and 0 bases from J, with 8 bases between. The germline V gene encodes CDR1 GTSNPN and CDR2 SVGIG (reference sequence). CDR3 in amino acids: CAWSSGMNTEAFF. The CDR3 DNA is TGTGCCTGGAGCTCGGGGATGAACACTGAAGCTTTCTTT.

This clone appeared a few times. V gene TRBV5-6 combines with J gene TRBJ2-7, with 7 bases that match TRBD2. Germline V gene lookup returns CDR1 SGHDT and CDR2 YYEEEE. V lost 3 bases, J lost 2 bases, and 8 bases stayed unmatched. The CDR3 consists of 15 residues. The CDR3 sequence: CASSSSSGSTYEQYF. The DNA of the CDR3 is TGTGCCAGCAGCTCCTCTAGCGGAAGTACCTACGAGCAGTACTTC.

This chain joins TRBV5-4 and TRBJ1-4, with TRBD1 matching over 9 bases. The germline V gene encodes CDR1 SGHNT and CDR2 YYREEE (reference sequence). With 5 bases clipped from V and 7 bases from J, the junction kept 9 bases outside the gene matches. This CDR3 comprises 15 residues. The CDR3 DNA sequence: TGTGCCAGCAGGTCCGGGACAGGGCGTGGTGAAAAACTGTTTTTT. Its protein product is CASRSGTGRGEKLFF.

This clone was counted between two and nine times. The gene calls are TRBV30 and TRBJ1-1; D gene uncertain. This CDR3 has 10 amino acids. The V end lost 5 bases, the J end lost 6 bases, and 7 bases lay between the germline ends. The germline gives CDR1 GTSNPN, CDR2 SVGIG (reference sequence). The CDR3 spells CAWARSEAFF. The CDR3 nucleotides read TGTGCCTGGGCCAGATCTGAAGCTTTCTTT.

The chain uses TRBV7-9 and TRBJ2-3; 7 positions agree with TRBD2. V was clipped by 5 bases and J by 4 bases; unmatched bases: 9. This CDR3 spans 15 amino acids. The germline CDR1 and CDR2 sequences are SEHNR and FQNEAQ (reference sequence). CDR3 nucleotides: TGTGCCAGCAGCCGAACTGGTGGGGGGGCAGATACGCAGTATTTT. Translated: CASSRTGGGADTQYF.

The genes are TRBV9 and TRBJ2-5; weak D call: TRBD2 (6 bases). Germline V gene sequence: CDR1 SGDLS, CDR2 YYNGEE. The CDR3 length is 15 residues. The V end lost 0 bases, the J end lost 7 bases, and 16 bases lay between the germline ends. CDR3 DNA sequence: TGTGCCAGCAGCGTAGATTTCGGCGGGATAAGGACCCAGTACTTC. This gives the protein CASSVDFGGIRTQYF.

V usage is TRBV5-5 and J usage is TRBJ1-1; 7 bases are shared with TRBD1. The CDR3 consists of 14 residues. Looked up from germline, CDR1 is SGHKS and CDR2 is YYEKEE (reference sequence). J lost 4 bases, V lost 4 bases, and 7 bases had no gene match. The CDR3 DNA reads TGTGCCAGCAGCCGGACAGGTCCCGGCACTGAAGCTTTCTTT. This gives the protein CASSRTGPGTEAFF.

The gene calls are TRBV6-5 and TRBJ1-2; D unresolved. In germline, CDR1 is MNHEY, CDR2 SVGAGI. V lost 8 bases to trimming and J lost 0 bases, with 10 bases between them. The CDR3 length is 13 residues. CDR3 in DNA: TGTGCCAGCTCGCTGCTACCTAACTATGGCTACACCTTC. Residues: CASSLLPNYGYTF.

The chain joins TRBV5-5 to TRBJ2-1, with 9 bases that match TRBD1. Germline V CDR1 and CDR2: SGHKS, YYEKEE (reference sequence). This CDR3 is 18 amino acids long. Unmatched junction bases numbered 12, after V lost 1 base and J lost 4 bases. In DNA, the CDR3 is TGTGCCAGCAGCTTGAGGGCACCCCGGGACAGGGTATACAATGAGCAGTTCTTC. Translation: CASSLRAPRDRVYNEQFF. The whole variable domain, filled in from reference TRBV5-5 and TRBJ2-1, reads DAGVTQSPTHLIKTRGQQVTLRCSPISGHKSVSWYQQVLGQGPQFIFQYYEKEERGRGNFPDRFSARQFPNYSSELNVNALLLGDSALYLCASSLRAPRDRVYNEQFFGPGTRLTVL.

This clone was found a few times. This sequence joins TRBV1 and TRBJ2-4; TRBD1 is the table's D call and was not checked against the DNA. TRBV1 is an annotated pseudogene. CDR3 size: 17 residues. CDR3 sequence reads: CTSSQDPDSLAKNIQYF. In nucleotides, the CDR3 is TGCACCAGCAGCCAAGACCCGGACAGTTTAGCCAAAAACATTCAGTACTTC.

This clone was counted only a few times. V and J are TRBV4-2 and TRBJ2-7; possible D gene TRBD2, 5 bases. From germline, CDR1 is LGHNA and CDR2 YNFKEQ. V shed 1 base and J shed 2 bases, with 9 bases lying between them. The length of the CDR3 is 14 residues. CDR3 DNA: TGTGCCAGCAGCCAAGCCGTCGGGACCTACGAGCAGTACTTC. It is translated as CASSQAVGTYEQYF.

The CDR3 nucleotides read TGCGCCAGCAGCCCGAGCTACGACAGTCCCTACGAGCAGTACTTC. This translates into CASSPSYDSPYEQYF. This rearrangement joins TRBV5-1 to TRBJ2-7; D might be TRBD1 (5 bases). V lost 4 bases to trimming and J lost 2 bases, with 16 bases between them. CDR3 length equals 15 residues. Per the germline V gene, CDR1 is SGHRS and CDR2 is YFSETQ.

This clone occurred once. Other DNA sequences from this sample encode an identical CDR3 as well. The chain is built from TRBV28 and TRBJ2-7; D possibly matches TRBD1 or TRBD2 (7 bases each). V gave up 6 bases and J gave up 5 bases, with 23 bases separating them. The CDR3 is made up of 16 amino acids. CDR1 MDHEN and CDR2 SYDVKM come from the germline V gene. The CDR3 loop is CASRGAGGGPGHEQYF. The CDR3 nucleotides read TGTGCCAGCAGGGGGGCAGGGGGGGGGCCAGGCCACGAGCAGTACTTC.

The chain links TRBV5-1 to TRBJ1-2; D is uncertain. This CDR3 has 13 amino acids. Trimming removed 2 bases at V and 4 bases at J, with 9 bases between. CDR1 and CDR2 from the germline V gene are SGHRS and YFSETQ. Here the CDR3 DNA reads TGCGCCAGCAGCTTAAACCTGGTCTATGGCTACACCTTC. This codes for CASSLNLVYGYTF. Full variable domain (missing parts from reference TRBV5-1 and TRBJ1-2): KAGVTQTPRYLIKTRGQQVTLSCSPISGHRSVSWYQQTPGQGLQFLFEYFSETQRNKGNFPGRFSGRQFSNSRSEMNVSTLELGDSALYLCASSLNLVYGYTFGSGTRLTVV.

The V and J genes are TRBV5-1 and TRBJ2-3; a weak D match, TRBD1 (5 bases). Trimming removed 4 bases from V and 1 base from J, with 13 bases in between. The CDR3 length is 15 residues. Looked up from germline, CDR1 is SGHRS and CDR2 is YFSETQ. The CDR3 spells CASSLLTARTDTQYF. The DNA of the CDR3 is TGCGCCAGCAGCCTACTGACAGCCCGCACAGATACGCAGTATTTT.

The rearrangement uses TRBV19 and TRBJ1-1; D unclear. CDR3 size: 11 residues. V dropped 7 bases and J dropped 5 bases, with 8 bases sitting between them. CDR1 and CDR2 from the germline V gene are LNHDA and SQIVND (reference sequence). DNA for the CDR3: TGTGCCAGTATTCGGCGGACTGAAGCTTTCTTT. Its protein product is CASIRRTEAFF.